This record concerns one T cell receptor beta chain sequence. Its target is not known. Primers included in the PCR were 60 Vbeta and 13 Jbeta primers. The protocol was immunoSEQ multiplex PCR, while the TCRdb copy is restricted to in-frame clones and leaves out a portion. Here the sample spans about 260,000 clones, 72% being singletons. Although they were nominally healthy when sampled, donors likely had unrecorded immune exposures. The data were obtained in a study of cytomegalovirus exposure and HLA in healthy donors. Looking at the study overall: Approximately 81% of more than 300 genotyped donors fell in the Caucasian-associated ancestry cluster.

Germline V gene lookup returns CDR1 SGHDT and CDR2 YYEEEE. Germline trimming cut 0 bases from V and 0 bases from J; bases unmatched to any gene: 9. This CDR3 is built from 18 residues. Notes on the study in general: What TCR beta sequences reportedly achieved was accurate prediction of HLA-A and HLA-B alleles in most subjects. Later genetic work tied a missense DCLRE1C variant to beta-chain V and J trimming.

The receptor was derived from a female donor in good health and CMV-seronegative. Material: PBMCs. This chain links TRBV5-6 with TRBJ2-4; 7 bases agree with TRBD2. As DNA, the CDR3 is TGTGCCAGCAGCTTGGCAGGGTCTAGCGGATTAGCCAAAAACATTCAGTACTTC. Translation gives CASSLAGSSGLAKNIQYF.